One and the same sample provided the 30 T cell receptor beta chains below, sequenced in a study of technical replicates of blood from a handful of donors. Data came from immunoSEQ multiplex PCR; TCRdb stores just in-frame clones and leaves some out. The repertoire has approximately 81,000 clones, approximately 96% of them found once; the top ten carry roughly 0.36%. Sequences were obtained from T cells isolated from PBMCs. Source of these receptors: a human donor in good health.

The chain carries TRBV4-1 and TRBJ1-4; D gene uncertain. V lost 4 bases, J lost 3 bases, and 9 bases lay in between. The CDR3 has 14 residues. Germline CDR1 MGHRA, CDR2 YSYEKL. The CDR3 nucleotides read TGCGCCAGCAGCCGGACTGTTTCTAATGAAAAACTGTTTTTT. Residues: CASSRTVSNEKLFF.

The J gene is TRBJ2-1, the V gene TRBV5-6; the match to TRBD2 covers 7 bases. CDR3 length: 14 amino acids. J gave up 8 bases and V 6 bases, and 11 bases lay outside the gene matches. CDR1 is SGHDT and CDR2 is YYEEEE in the germline V gene. The CDR3 DNA sequence: TGTGCCAGCACCCTCCTTGGGGAGGGAGATGAGCAGTTCTTC. Its translation: CASTLLGEGDEQFF.

The J gene is TRBJ2-1, the V gene TRBV14; 11 bases are shared with TRBD1. CDR1 is SGHDN and CDR2 is FVKESK in the germline V gene. There are 13 residues in the CDR3. Trimming removed 4 bases from V and 10 bases from J; junction bases left unmatched: 3. CDR3 nucleotide sequence: TGTGCCAGCAGCCCGGGACAGGGGGTAGAGCAGTTCTTC. This encodes CASSPGQGVEQFF.

This clone has a single count. The chain couples TRBV29-1 to TRBJ1-2; the match to TRBD1 covers 9 bases. This CDR3 has 13 amino acids. Germline CDR1 SQVTM, CDR2 ANQGSEA. Trimming cost V 7 bases and J 6 bases; bases outside gene matches: 9. The CDR3 here is CSAYSGQGDGYTF. The CDR3 coding sequence is TGCAGCGCTTACTCGGGACAGGGAGATGGCTACACCTTC.

The chain joins TRBV6-1 to TRBJ2-2; D not certain. Trimming removed 7 bases at V and 1 base at J, with 10 bases between. The germline V gene encodes CDR1 MNHNS and CDR2 SASEGT. CDR3 length equals 14 residues. CDR3 residues: CASTVERNTGELFF. CDR3 bases: TGTGCCAGCACTGTTGAGCGGAACACCGGGGAGCTGTTTTTT.

This clone was found a few times. DNA for the CDR3: TGTGCCAGTAGTATCGGGGTAGGGAACACTGAAGCTTTCTTT. Translating gives CASSIGVGNTEAFF. The chain carries TRBV19 and TRBJ1-1; D not certain. The CDR3 contains 14 residues. Germline CDR1 and CDR2: LNHDA and SQIVND (reference sequence). The V and J ends lost 3 bases and 1 base respectively, with 9 bases between them.

The V and J genes are TRBV7-3 and TRBJ2-2; D perhaps matches TRBD1 (6 bases). This CDR3 is built from 15 residues. Per the germline V gene, CDR1 is SGHTA and CDR2 is FQGTGA. Trimming stripped 5 bases from V and 2 bases from J, with 12 bases between. The CDR3 DNA is TGTGCCAGCAGCATTATGGGGGCTAACACCGGGGAGCTGTTTTTT. Translation gives CASSIMGANTGELFF.

This chain uses TRBV6-1 with TRBJ1-4, with D possibly TRBD1 on 6 matching bases. The CDR3 length is 14 residues. The germline CDR1 and CDR2 sequences are MNHNS and SASEGT. Trimming took off 4 bases at V and 8 bases at J, with 14 bases between the two ends. This CDR3 reads CASSGWGLGEKLFF. Written as DNA, the CDR3 is TGTGCCAGCAGTGGTTGGGGGCTGGGAGAAAAACTGTTTTTT.

This chain connects TRBV5-4 to TRBJ1-2, with 10 bases identical to TRBD1. This CDR3 is built from 14 residues. V was pared by 4 bases and J by 5 bases, with 5 bases of the junction left unmatched. Germline V gene data show CDR1 as SGHNT and CDR2 as YYREEE (reference sequence). The CDR3 is CASSDLGQGYGYTF. DNA for the CDR3: TGTGCCAGCAGCGACTTGGGACAGGGGTATGGCTACACCTTC.

This chain connects TRBV7-6 to TRBJ2-5; 7 nucleotides line up with TRBD2. The CDR3 sequence is 16 residues long. Germline CDR1 reads SGHVS; CDR2 reads FNYEAQ. V shed 0 bases, J shed 5 bases, and the junction held 9 bases outside the gene matches. In DNA, the CDR3 is TGTGCCAGCAGCTTAGCAGTGCGGGAGTCCCCGGAGACCCAGTACTTC. This sequence encodes CASSLAVRESPETQYF.

The chain links TRBV18 to TRBJ2-7; 8 nucleotides align to TRBD1. Losses at the gene ends were 3 bases for V and 2 bases for J; bases not matched to a gene: 6. The germline CDR1 and CDR2 sequences are KGHSH and LQKENI. The CDR3 sequence is 15 residues long. The CDR3 nucleotides are TGTGCCAGCTCACCCCGGACAGGGTTGCCCTACGAGCAGTACTTC. Its protein is CASSPRTGLPYEQYF.

The chain combines TRBV7-9 with TRBJ2-1; 7 bases are a match to TRBD1. This CDR3 spans 14 amino acids. Germline values: CDR1 SEHNR, CDR2 FQNEAQ (reference sequence). The trim removed 10 bases at V and 3 bases at J, leaving 9 bases unmatched. CDR3 sequence (DNA): TGTGCCACGGCCGGGACAGTGGGCTACAATGAGCAGTTCTTC. This codes for CATAGTVGYNEQFF.

The chain is built from TRBV27 and TRBJ2-7, with 13 positions matching TRBD2. The V gene's germline CDR1 is MNHEY and CDR2 SMNVEV (reference sequence). The CDR3 covers 17 residues. The trim removed 6 bases at V and 0 bases at J, leaving 8 bases unmatched. The CDR3 loop is CASSHGLAGVSSYEQYF. DNA for the CDR3: TGTGCCAGCAGCCACGGACTAGCGGGAGTTAGCTCCTACGAGCAGTACTTC.

The CDR3 bases are TGCGCCAGCAGTCCGGACGGGGACTCCTACAATGAGCAGTTCTTC. Protein product: CASSPDGDSYNEQFF. J is TRBJ2-1 and V is TRBV10-1, with D possibly being TRBD2 (5 bases). CDR3 length equals 15 residues. The V and J ends lost 5 bases and 0 bases respectively, with 11 bases between them. Germline CDR1 WNHNN, CDR2 SYGVQD (reference sequence).

With regard to this clone: An end of the junction does not agree with germline; a read error may underlie this. The chain employs TRBV5-1 and TRBJ1-4, with D possibly being TRBD1 (6 bases). Germline CDR1 and CDR2: SGHRS and YFSETQ. This CDR3 is built from 12 residues. This chain's CDR3 is CASSLDRAKLFF. The CDR3 nucleotides are TGCGCCAGCAGCTTGGACAGGGCAAAATTGTTTTTT.

The V call is TRBV5-4, the J call TRBJ1-1; D is perhaps TRBD1 (5 bases). CDR1 is SGHNT and CDR2 is YYREEE in the germline V gene (reference sequence). This CDR3 spans 14 amino acids. The V end lost 0 bases, the J end lost 6 bases, and 12 bases lay between the germline ends. This CDR3 is CASSLDPRESEAFF. CDR3 DNA: TGTGCCAGCAGCTTGGATCCCAGGGAATCTGAAGCTTTCTTT.

The rearrangement links TRBV7-6 to TRBJ1-4; 7 positions agree with TRBD1. The J segment lost 7 bases and the V segment lost 3 bases, leaving 8 bases of the junction unmatched. Germline lookup yields CDR1 SGHVS and CDR2 FNYEAQ. This CDR3 region has 15 residues. CDR3 in amino acids: CASSFNRGELEKLFF. In nucleotides, the CDR3 is TGTGCCAGCAGCTTCAACAGGGGAGAACTTGAAAAACTGTTTTTT.

This sequence joins TRBV4-1 and TRBJ2-7, with TRBD2 identical over 9 bases. Germline CDR1 and CDR2: MGHRA and YSYEKL. CDR3 length: 16 residues. Trimming at V came to 5 bases and at J to 3 bases, leaving 11 bases not matched to a gene. CDR3 DNA: TGCGCCAGCAGCTTATTCCTAGCGGGGCTTAACTACGAGCAGTACTTC. Protein sequence: CASSLFLAGLNYEQYF.

The chain has TRBV28 and TRBJ2-7; 8 nucleotides match TRBD1. The length of the CDR3 is 14 residues. CDR1 is MDHEN, CDR2 SYDVKM, per germline. V was pared by 5 bases and J by 4 bases, with 7 bases of the junction left unmatched. Written as DNA, the CDR3 is TGTGCCAGCAGTCCATGGACAGGGCAATACGAGCAGTACTTC. It specifies CASSPWTGQYEQYF. The full variable domain, rest sourced from reference TRBV28 and TRBJ2-7, is DVKVTQSSRYLVKRTGEKVFLECVQDMDHENMFWYRQDPGLGLRLIYFSYDVKMKEKGDIPEGYSVSREKKERFSLILESASTNQTSMYLCASSPWTGQYEQYFGPGTRLTVT.

The chain is built from TRBV6-4 and TRBJ1-1; D unresolved. The CDR3 spans 13 residues. Trimming pared 6 bases from V and 1 base from J, leaving 9 bases between. CDR1 is MRHNA, CDR2 SNTAGT, per germline. CDR3 region: CASSATSNTEAFF. CDR3 bases: TGTGCCAGCAGCGCGACTTCGAACACTGAAGCTTTCTTT.

The chain links TRBV7-8 to TRBJ2-3; D is perhaps TRBD1 (5 bases). This CDR3 comprises 15 residues. The V gene's germline CDR1 is SGHVS and CDR2 FQNEAQ. V gave up 5 bases and J gave up 4 bases, with 16 bases separating them. CDR3 sequence (DNA): TGTGCCAGCAGCGACCCGGGTACAGGACCAGATACGCAGTATTTT. Protein sequence: CASSDPGTGPDTQYF.

The J gene is TRBJ1-4, the V gene TRBV7-9; tentative D call: TRBD1 (6 bases). Germline-derived CDR1 and CDR2 are SEHNR and FQNEAQ (reference sequence). There are 16 residues in the CDR3. V lost 4 bases and J lost 0, with 12 bases in between. For the CDR3, the DNA is TGTGCCAGCAGCTCAGGGGTCCTCGCAACTAATGAAAAACTGTTTTTT. Translating gives CASSSGVLATNEKLFF.

This chain joins TRBV29-1 and TRBJ1-2; D is undetermined. Trimming took off 2 bases at V and 8 bases at J, with 18 bases between the two ends. CDR3 length: 14 amino acids. CDR1 is SQVTM, CDR2 ANQGSEA, per germline. The CDR3 loop reads CSVELLVTAGGYTF. In nucleotides, the CDR3 is TGCAGCGTTGAACTCCTGGTGACTGCGGGGGGCTACACCTTC.

This clone has more than one count but fewer than ten. The J gene is TRBJ1-1, the V gene TRBV6-5; 9 positions agree with TRBD1. Germline lookup yields CDR1 MNHEY and CDR2 SVGAGI. The CDR3 sequence is 14 residues long. V lost 8 bases, J lost 8 bases, and 12 bases stayed unmatched. CDR3 bases: TGTGCCAGCTCTTCCGGGACAGGGATTACCGAAGCTTTCTTT. Its translation: CASSSGTGITEAFF.

The table lists this clone with a few counts. This chain links TRBV6-1 with TRBJ2-1; a possible D gene is TRBD2 (6 bases). Germline V lookup: CDR1 MNHNS, CDR2 SASEGT. The ends were cut back, 4 bases at V and 2 bases at J, with 9 bases in the middle. The CDR3 contains 14 residues. The DNA for the CDR3 is TGTGCCAGCAGTGTCCTAGCGACCTACAATGAGCAGTTCTTC. It yields the protein CASSVLATYNEQFF.

This clone was recorded only once. This chain uses TRBV9 with TRBJ1-5; weak D call: TRBD1 (5 bases). V lost 3 bases and J lost 3, with 10 bases in between. This CDR3 region has 14 residues. Germline V CDR1 and CDR2: SGDLS, YYNGEE. CDR3 bases: TGTGCCAGCAGCGGCGGGGCCAACAATCAGCCCCAGCATTTT. Its protein product is CASSGGANNQPQHF.

The chain recombines TRBV7-2 with TRBJ1-2, with D perhaps matching TRBD1 (6 bases). CDR1 SGHTA and CDR2 FQGNSA come from the germline V gene. The ends were cut back, 5 bases at V and 2 bases at J, with 15 bases in the middle. This CDR3 region has 15 residues. The CDR3 loop reads CASSPGAALNYGYTF. The CDR3 DNA follows: TGTGCCAGCAGCCCAGGGGCAGCCCTAAACTATGGCTACACCTTC. Variable domain in full (rest from reference TRBV7-2 and TRBJ1-2): GAGVSQSPSNKVTEKGKDVELRCDPISGHTALYWYRQSLGQGLEFLIYFQGNSAPDKSGLPSDRFSAERTGGSVSTLTIQRTQQEDSAVYLCASSPGAALNYGYTFGSGTRLTVV.

The chain recombines TRBV7-2 with TRBJ2-1; TRBD1 aligns across 10 bases. The V gene's germline CDR1 is SGHTA and CDR2 FQGNSA. With 4 bases clipped from V and 3 bases from J, the junction kept 6 bases outside the gene matches. The CDR3 runs 16 residues. CDR3 region: CASSSTTGGFYNEQFF. CDR3 DNA sequence: TGTGCCAGCAGCTCTACGACAGGGGGCTTCTACAATGAGCAGTTCTTC. The full variable domain, completed using reference TRBV7-2 and TRBJ2-1, is GAGVSQSPSNKVTEKGKDVELRCDPISGHTALYWYRQSLGQGLEFLIYFQGNSAPDKSGLPSDRFSAERTGGSVSTLTIQRTQQEDSAVYLCASSSTTGGFYNEQFFGPGTRLTVL.

The rearrangement uses TRBV4-1 and TRBJ2-5; tentative D call: TRBD2 (6 bases). The germline V gene encodes CDR1 MGHRA and CDR2 YSYEKL. V lost 4 bases and J 3 bases, leaving 15 bases between the germline ends. The CDR3 runs 15 residues. CDR3 protein: CASSRLMDYKETQYF. As DNA, the CDR3 is TGCGCCAGCAGCCGGTTAATGGACTACAAAGAGACCCAGTACTTC.

The chain recombines TRBV9 with TRBJ2-7, with 8 nucleotides matching TRBD2. The germline gives CDR1 SGDLS, CDR2 YYNGEE. With V trimmed by 4 bases and J by 7 bases, 16 bases remained unmatched. This CDR3 has 16 amino acids. The CDR3 reads CASSPPEGAGVGEQYF. Written as DNA, the CDR3 is TGTGCCAGCAGCCCCCCCGAAGGAGCGGGAGTCGGAGAGCAGTACTTC.